The present T cell receptor (beta chain) was sequenced within a study of regulatory dendritic cells for organ transplantation. Study-level background: Regulatory dendritic cells were monocyte-derived, receiving vitamin D3 on days 0 and 4 and IL-10 on day 4. Dendritic cell cultures received LPS on day 6.

Study results and limitations: Regulatory dendritic cells appeared to expand memory CD8+ clones less than mature ones.

The CDR3 consists of 13 residues. Trimming cost V 0 bases and J 2 bases, with 5 bases left between them. CDR1 and CDR2 (germline): MNHEY, SVGAGI. Sorted T cells were CFSE-labeled and cultured 5 days with allogeneic regulatory or mature dendritic cells at 1:10. Memory T cells were CD45RO+, naive were CD45RA+, sorted by FACS. TCRdb's copy holds only in-frame clones and misses some; the assay was immunoSEQ multiplex PCR. The sample includes more than 10,000 clones, under 90% seen only once; the top ten take more than 0.35%. A remark on this clone: No antigen is known for it.

Specimen: naive CD8+ T cells from blood cultured with dendritic cells. Subset noted: CD45RA+ naive T cells. J is TRBJ2-7 and V is TRBV6-5; D not certain. This clonotype originated in a human donor in good health. The CDR3 region has the DNA TGTGCCAGCAGTTACTCATCTACCTACGAGCAGTACTTC. Amino acids: CASSYSSTYEQYF.